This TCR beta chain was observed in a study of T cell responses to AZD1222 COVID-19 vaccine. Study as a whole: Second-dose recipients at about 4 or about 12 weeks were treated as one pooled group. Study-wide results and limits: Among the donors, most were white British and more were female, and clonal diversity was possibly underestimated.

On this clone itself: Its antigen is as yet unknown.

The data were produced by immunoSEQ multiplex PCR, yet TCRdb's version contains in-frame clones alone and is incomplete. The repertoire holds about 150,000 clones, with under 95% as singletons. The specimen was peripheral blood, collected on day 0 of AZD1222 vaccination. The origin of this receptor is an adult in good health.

The CDR3 DNA reads TGTGCCAGCAGCGAACCGGGACAGGGGACCGGATACGAGCAGTACTTC. It yields the protein CASSEPGQGTGYEQYF. V gene TRBV6-2 or TRBV6-3 combines with J gene TRBJ2-7, with 10 bases fitting TRBD1. CDR3 length equals 16 residues. V gave up 6 bases and J gave up 4 bases; unmatched junction bases: 12. Germline assignment: CDR1 MNHEY and CDR2 SVGEGT.